Presented here are 20 T cell receptor beta chains from one specimen sequenced in a study of blood T cell repertoires in COVID-19. Measured with immunoSEQ multiplex PCR; TCRdb has only the in-frame clones, and not every one. The sample contains under 85,000 clones, roughly four fifths of which appear only once. Sample: peripheral blood. The source is a human donor in a cohort sampled during active COVID-19.

J is TRBJ1-1 and V is TRBV12-3 or TRBV12-4, with D tentatively TRBD1 (5 bases). Deletions cut 5 bases from V and 2 bases from J, with 9 bases between. The CDR3 is 13 amino acids. The CDR3 region has the DNA TGTGCCAGCAGTCCGACAGTAAACACTGAAGCTTTCTTT. Translated: CASSPTVNTEAFF.

This chain links TRBV20-1 with TRBJ1-1, with D uncertain. V lost 3 bases and J 1 base, leaving 3 bases between the germline ends. The germline CDR1 and CDR2 sequences are DFQATT and SNEGSKA (reference sequence). This CDR3 region has 11 residues. The CDR3, as DNA: TGCAGTGCTAGGCGGAACACTGAAGCTTTCTTT. It encodes CSARRNTEAFF.

CDR3 bases: TGTGCCAGCAGCCAACGGCAGGCAAAAGGAAACACCATATATTTT. Translated, it gives CASSQRQAKGNTIYF. The rearrangement uses TRBV3-1 (or the pseudogene TRBV3-2) and TRBJ1-3; unclear D gene. Trimming removed 2 bases from V and 4 bases from J, with 12 bases in between. The CDR3 sequence is 15 residues long. CDR1 is LGHDT, CDR2 YNNKEL, per germline (reference sequence).

The CDR3 region has the DNA TGCGCCAGCAGTCAGCCGGACCTCAAGGGACTTTCCTACGAGCAGTACTTC. This gives the protein CASSQPDLKGLSYEQYF. The V and J genes are TRBV23-1 and TRBJ2-7; weak D call: TRBD2 (6 bases). TRBV23-1 is an open reading frame whose function is uncertain. With 3 bases removed from V and 1 base from J, the gap between germline ends came to 19 bases. The CDR3 loop spans 17 amino acids.

The count of this clone is one. V and J are TRBV4-2 and TRBJ2-7; 11 bases are shared with TRBD2. The CDR3 is made up of 17 amino acids. The V segment lost 0 bases and the J segment 2 bases; nucleotides outside the gene matches: 6. The germline V gene encodes CDR1 LGHNA and CDR2 YNFKEQ. Here the CDR3 DNA reads TGTGCCAGCAGCCAAGACCCTGGGACTAGCGGAGCCTACGAGCAGTACTTC. Amino acid sequence: CASSQDPGTSGAYEQYF.

The V and J genes are TRBV13 and TRBJ2-7; weak D call: TRBD1 (5 bases). This CDR3 is 14 amino acids long. From germline, CDR1 is PRHDT and CDR2 FYEKMQ (reference sequence). V gave up 1 base and J gave up 3 bases, with 10 bases separating them. The CDR3 protein is CASSLAQGIYEQYF. As DNA, the CDR3 is TGTGCCAGCAGCTTAGCTCAGGGAATCTACGAGCAGTACTTC. Full variable domain (missing parts from reference TRBV13 and TRBJ2-7): AAGVIQSPRHLIKEKRETATLKCYPIPRHDTVYWYQQGPGQDPQFLISFYEKMQSDKGSIPDRFSAQQFSDYHSELNMSSLELGDSALYFCASSLAQGIYEQYFGPGTRLTVT.

This chain uses TRBV2 with TRBJ1-6; 7 nucleotides match TRBD1. V shed 4 bases, J shed 7 bases, and the junction held 10 bases outside the gene matches. CDR3 length: 16 amino acids. Germline CDR1 and CDR2: SNHLY and FYNNEI. CDR3 protein: CASSGTGPVGNSPLHF. DNA for the CDR3: TGTGCCAGCAGTGGGACAGGTCCCGTCGGGAATTCACCCCTCCACTTT.

The sample holds one count of this clone. V is TRBV30 and J is TRBJ1-2, with D possibly being TRBD1 (5 bases). Between the trimmed V and J ends, which lost 2 bases and 5 bases, there was a span of 9 bases. From germline, CDR1 is GTSNPN and CDR2 SVGIG (reference sequence). The CDR3 runs 12 residues. The CDR3 DNA sequence: TGTGCCTGGAGTCGGGGGAGGTATGGCTACACCTTC. Protein: CAWSRGRYGYTF.

This chain uses TRBV11-2 with TRBJ2-5, with D possibly being TRBD2 (5 bases). Trimming shortened V by 4 bases and J by 2 bases, and 8 bases separated the two germline ends. The CDR3 is 13 residues long. Germline V gene sequence: CDR1 SGHAT, CDR2 FQNNGV. The CDR3 sequence is CASSSDLQETQYF. CDR3 nucleotide sequence: TGTGCCAGCAGCTCGGACTTACAAGAGACCCAGTACTTC.

This clone was seen just once. J is TRBJ2-2 and V is TRBV27, with TRBD2 identical over 7 bases. Germline lookup yields CDR1 MNHEY and CDR2 SMNVEV (reference sequence). V was pared by 4 bases and J by 2 bases, with 10 bases of the junction left unmatched. The CDR3 sequence is 17 residues long. The CDR3 bases are TGTGCCAGCAGTTCTTTATTAACGGGGGGAAACACCGGGGAGCTGTTTTTT. The encoded protein is CASSSLLTGGNTGELFF.

The CDR3 bases are TGTGCCATCAGTAAGGCCGGGACTTACAATGAAAAACTGTTTTTT. Translating gives CAISKAGTYNEKLFF. This chain joins TRBV10-3 and TRBJ1-4, with TRBD1 as a possible D gene (5 bases). The CDR3 is 15 residues long. Germline V gene sequence: CDR1 ENHRY, CDR2 SYGVKD. Trimming took off 5 bases at V and 5 bases at J, with 15 bases between the two ends.

This clone appeared a few times. This chain links TRBV7-2 with TRBJ2-7, with 8 bases matching TRBD2. In germline, CDR1 is SGHTA, CDR2 FQGNSA. The CDR3 length is 17 residues. J was trimmed by 4 bases and V by 4 bases; bases with no gene match: 15. The CDR3 is CASSSGPVAGGPYEQYF. In DNA form, the CDR3 reads TGTGCCAGCAGCTCTGGGCCCGTTGCGGGGGGTCCTTACGAGCAGTACTTC. Based on the CDR3 plus reference TRBV7-2 and TRBJ2-7, the full variable domain is GAGVSQSPSNKVTEKGKDVELRCDPISGHTALYWYRQSLGQGLEFLIYFQGNSAPDKSGLPSDRFSAERTGGSVSTLTIQRTQQEDSAVYLCASSSGPVAGGPYEQYFGPGTRLTVT.

The sample holds one count of this clone. The CDR3: CAWSRMGSNFNGYTF. The CDR3 DNA is TGTGCCTGGAGCCGAATGGGCTCTAATTTTAATGGCTACACCTTC. The J gene is TRBJ1-2, the V gene TRBV30, with unresolved D. The CDR3 totals 15 residues. The V gene lost 3 bases and the J gene lost 6 bases, with 20 bases spanning the gap. CDR1 and CDR2 (germline): GTSNPN, SVGIG (reference sequence). The full variable domain, in which reference TRBV30 and TRBJ1-2 provide the parts outside the CDR3, is SQTIHQWPATLVQPVGSPLSLECTVEGTSNPNLYWYRQAAGRGLQLLFYSVGIGQISSEVPQNLSASRPQDRQFILSSKKLLLSDSGFYLCAWSRMGSNFNGYTFGSGTRLTVV.

The chain is built from TRBV27 and TRBJ1-3; TRBD1 might be the D (5 bases). Germline V gene data show CDR1 as MNHEY and CDR2 as SMNVEV (reference sequence). CDR3 size: 18 residues. V was cut by 0 bases and J by 5 bases, with 20 bases left in between. The CDR3 region has the DNA TGTGCCAGCAGTTTATCGACCCGAACCCCCAGGGTCCGAAACACCATATATTTT. Protein sequence: CASSLSTRTPRVRNTIYF.

The chain combines TRBV13 with TRBJ2-3; tentative D call: TRBD2 (6 bases). The CDR3 is made up of 14 amino acids. CDR1 is PRHDT and CDR2 is FYEKMQ in the germline V gene (reference sequence). V dropped 6 bases and J dropped 0 bases, with 10 bases sitting between them. The DNA of the CDR3 is TGTGCCAGCAGACCCGGGACTAGCACAGATACGCAGTATTTT. Amino acid sequence: CASRPGTSTDTQYF.

The chain has TRBV4-1 and TRBJ1-5; 8 bases are a match to TRBD1. V gave up 1 base and J gave up 2 bases; unmatched junction bases: 4. The V gene's germline CDR1 is MGHRA and CDR2 YSYEKL. CDR3 size: 16 residues. The CDR3 loop reads CASSQVGTGGNQPQHF. CDR3 nucleotide sequence: TGCGCCAGCAGCCAAGTGGGGACAGGCGGCAATCAGCCCCAGCATTTT.

The genes are TRBV5-1 and TRBJ1-1; 10 nucleotides line up with TRBD1. The junction had 9 bases not matched to a gene; V was cut back by 3 bases and J by 1 base. This CDR3 contains 17 residues. Germline V gene sequence: CDR1 SGHRS, CDR2 YFSETQ. As DNA, the CDR3 is TGCGCCAGCAGCTGGATCCCGGGACAGGGGAGGAACACTGAAGCTTTCTTT. Residues: CASSWIPGQGRNTEAFF.

V usage is TRBV6-1 and J usage is TRBJ1-3; TRBD1 might be the D (6 bases). CDR1 MNHNS and CDR2 SASEGT come from the germline V gene. CDR3 length: 15 residues. V was clipped by 3 bases and J by 0 bases, with 9 bases between them. This chain's CDR3 is CASSDRGFSGNTIYF. CDR3 nucleotide sequence: TGTGCCAGCAGTGACAGGGGCTTCTCTGGAAACACCATATATTTT.

V gene TRBV28 combines with J gene TRBJ2-2; perhaps TRBD1 as D (6 bases). This CDR3 contains 14 residues. Germline CDR1 MDHEN, CDR2 SYDVKM. Trimming removed 4 bases from V and 1 base from J, with 7 bases in between. In DNA form, the CDR3 reads TGTGCCAGCAGTTCGGGACAGAACACCGGGGAGCTGTTTTTT. Translation: CASSSGQNTGELFF. Complete variable domain (other parts from reference TRBV28 and TRBJ2-2): DVKVTQSSRYLVKRTGEKVFLECVQDMDHENMFWYRQDPGLGLRLIYFSYDVKMKEKGDIPEGYSVSREKKERFSLILESASTNQTSMYLCASSSGQNTGELFFGEGSRLTVL.

The rearrangement uses TRBV6-5 and TRBJ1-6, with 8 bases lining up with TRBD1. This CDR3 region has 14 residues. In germline, CDR1 is MNHEY, CDR2 SVGAGI. The trim removed 6 bases at V and 10 bases at J, leaving 8 bases unmatched. CDR3 residues: CASSQDRAGSPLHF. For the CDR3, the DNA is TGTGCCAGCAGCCAGGACAGGGCAGGCTCACCCCTCCACTTT.